The 31 T cell receptor beta chains below were found in one sample sequenced in a study of shared clonotypes between healthy human individuals. The table came from immunoSEQ multiplex PCR; TCRdb's copy has only in-frame clones and leaves some out. The sample lists about 520,000 clones, about 84% occurring once. Material for sequencing was PBMCs. The receptors originated from a woman aged 35 to 49 in good health. Some clones in this sample may be carry-over from other donors' samples.

This chain joins TRBV27 and TRBJ2-1, with 12 positions matching TRBD2. V gave up 3 bases and J gave up 5 bases; unmatched junction bases: 8. The CDR3 length is 17 residues. In germline, CDR1 is MNHEY, CDR2 SMNVEV (reference sequence). The CDR3 DNA sequence: TGTGCCAGCAGTTTTAGGGCTAGCGGGAGGGCAGACAATGAGCAGTTCTTC. This codes for CASSFRASGRADNEQFF.

On this clone itself: Given a far larger clone just one base away, this is likely a sequencing read error. The sample contains more than one DNA sequence encoding this CDR3. The V gene is TRBV25-1, the J gene TRBJ2-2, with 12 bases matching TRBD1. The V gene's germline CDR1 is MGHDK and CDR2 SYGVNS. The CDR3 covers 15 residues. V was pared by 6 bases and J by 8 bases, with 7 bases of the junction left unmatched. The CDR3 coding sequence is TGTGCCAGCAGGGGGACAGGGGGCGCTTCAGGGGAGCTGTTTTTT. It encodes CASRGTGGASGELFF.

The chain uses TRBV10-1 and TRBJ2-4; D gene ambiguous. V lost 3 bases and J 0 bases, leaving 12 bases between the germline ends. The CDR3 spans 16 residues. Per germline, CDR1 WNHNN and CDR2 SYGVQD (reference sequence). DNA of the CDR3: TGCGCCAGCAGTGAATTTAGGGATCTAGCCAAAAACATTCAGTACTTC. Protein sequence: CASSEFRDLAKNIQYF.

The rearrangement links TRBV6-1 to TRBJ2-5, with TRBD1 identical over 7 bases. CDR1 and CDR2 from the germline V gene are MNHNS and SASEGT. The CDR3 consists of 13 residues. The junction had 4 bases not matched to a gene; V was cut back by 8 bases and J by 1 base. The CDR3 bases are TGTGCCAGCGACAGACAGGGCCAAGAGACCCAGTACTTC. This encodes CASDRQGQETQYF.

This clone came up once. V gene TRBV9 combines with J gene TRBJ2-1, with TRBD2 as a possible D gene (6 bases). This CDR3 has 16 residues. V was shortened by 0 bases and J by 2 bases, with 12 bases between the two germline ends. Germline CDR1 and CDR2: SGDLS and YYNGEE. DNA of the CDR3: TGTGCCAGCAGCGTAGATCCGGGAGTTACCTACAATGAGCAGTTCTTC. It translates to CASSVDPGVTYNEQFF.

The chain employs TRBV30 and TRBJ2-7, with unresolved D. This CDR3 is built from 12 residues. Per germline, CDR1 GTSNPN and CDR2 SVGIG (reference sequence). Trimming removed 3 bases at V and 0 bases at J, with 6 bases between. This CDR3 is CAWSASSYEQYF. For the CDR3, the DNA is TGTGCCTGGAGCGCTAGCTCCTACGAGCAGTACTTC.

This clone showed up just a few times. The V gene is TRBV29-1, the J gene TRBJ2-7; D is possibly TRBD1 (7 bases). The germline V gene has CDR1 SQVTM and CDR2 ANQGSEA. This CDR3 contains 17 residues. V lost 0 bases, J lost 5 bases, and 23 bases lay in between. In DNA, the CDR3 is TGCAGCGTTGAAGAACAGGGGAGGCACCAGCTTCTGCACGAGCAGTACTTC. This sequence encodes CSVEEQGRHQLLHEQYF.

The chain couples TRBV30 to TRBJ2-7; D is undetermined. The CDR3 covers 10 residues. Germline lookup yields CDR1 GTSNPN and CDR2 SVGIG (reference sequence). V lost 4 bases and J lost 5, with 6 bases in between. CDR3 in DNA: TGTGCCTGGAAAAACAACGAGCAGTACTTC. Residues: CAWKNNEQYF.

This clone was counted only a few times. The likely explanation is a read error, given a far larger clone one base away. Other nucleotide sequences from this sample produce the same CDR3. This chain uses TRBV7-8 with TRBJ2-7, with no clear D. CDR3 size: 15 residues. The germline CDR1 and CDR2 sequences are SGHVS and FQNEAQ. As DNA, the CDR3 is TGTGCAAGCAGTTTCCTCCGCTACTCACCCTACGAGCAGTACTTC. Its translation is CASSFLRYSPYEQYF.

The chain links TRBV19 to TRBJ2-2; unclear D gene. Germline V lookup: CDR1 LNHDA, CDR2 SQIVND (reference sequence). The CDR3 spans 13 residues. V was pared by 5 bases and J by 3 bases, with 7 bases between. CDR3 sequence reads: CASSASYTGELFF. Written as DNA, the CDR3 is TGTGCCAGTAGTGCAAGTTACACCGGGGAGCTGTTTTTT.

This chain uses TRBV7-3 with TRBJ2-5, with D unclear. This CDR3 has 13 residues. CDR1 and CDR2 (germline): SGHTA, FQGTGA. V shed 5 bases and J shed 3 bases, with 10 bases lying between them. The CDR3 loop reads CASSAGAEETQYF. In nucleotides, the CDR3 is TGTGCCAGCAGCGCCGGAGCCGAAGAGACCCAGTACTTC.

The chain combines TRBV7-3 with TRBJ2-2, with D unclear. Germline V gene data show CDR1 as SGHTA and CDR2 as FQGTGA. CDR3 length: 12 residues. Trimming shortened V by 4 bases and J by 6 bases, and 6 bases separated the two germline ends. The CDR3 nucleotides read TGTGCCAGCAGCTACCAATCCGGGGAGCTGTTTTTT. Residues: CASSYQSGELFF.

This chain connects TRBV28 to TRBJ2-1; 8 bases fit TRBD2. Germline assignment: CDR1 MDHEN and CDR2 SYDVKM. With V trimmed by 4 bases and J by 0 bases, 5 bases remained unmatched. The CDR3 length is 16 residues. The CDR3 DNA reads as TGTGCCAGCAGTTCCTCAAGCGGGAGCTCCTACAATGAGCAGTTCTTC. Translated, it gives CASSSSSGSSYNEQFF.

The chain recombines TRBV4-3 with TRBJ2-3; 10 bases agree with TRBD2. Germline assignment: CDR1 LGHNA and CDR2 YSLEER. The CDR3 is made up of 16 amino acids. Trimming removed 2 bases from V and 1 base from J; junction bases left unmatched: 3. CDR3 in DNA: TGCGCCAGCAGCCAACTAGCGGGGGTGGGCACAGATACGCAGTATTTT. It codes for CASSQLAGVGTDTQYF.

Turning to this clone: A far larger clone is only one base removed, so a read error is likely. Additional DNA sequences in this sample encode the identical CDR3. V and J are TRBV29-1 and TRBJ1-5, with D perhaps TRBD1 (6 bases). Germline V lookup: CDR1 SQVTM, CDR2 ANQGSEA. Deletions cut 7 bases from V and 1 base from J, with 20 bases between. The CDR3 runs to 16 residues. CDR3 loop: CSAGGGRSSSNQPQHF. The CDR3 DNA reads as TGCAGCGCCGGTGGGGGCAGGAGCTCCAGCAATCAGCCCCAGCATTTT.

The rearrangement uses TRBV14 and TRBJ2-5; tentative D call: TRBD2 (5 bases). Germline lookup yields CDR1 SGHDN and CDR2 FVKESK. The V end was cut by 1 base, the J end by 7 bases, with 10 bases between. CDR3 length equals 13 residues. CDR3 nucleotides: TGTGCCAGCAGCCAAGGGACCGGAGGGACCCAGTACTTC. Its translation: CASSQGTGGTQYF.

About this clone: Only one base separates this from a far larger clonotype, so it likely reflects a read error. Other DNA sequences in this sample translate to the same CDR3. The chain links TRBV2 to TRBJ2-7; the D gene is possibly TRBD2 (6 bases). The V end was cut by 9 bases, the J end by 5 bases, with 14 bases between. This CDR3 has 12 residues. Germline lookup yields CDR1 SNHLY and CDR2 FYNNEI. CDR3 DNA sequence: TGTGCCAGTACCTGGGGGAGGAACGAGCAGTACTTC. Translated: CASTWGRNEQYF.

On this clone itself: A far larger clone differs by one base, so this is likely a read error. The rearrangement joins TRBV4-1 to TRBJ2-7; D unresolved. The length of the CDR3 is 15 residues. The germline gives CDR1 MGHRA, CDR2 YSYEKL. DNA for the CDR3: TGCGCCAGCAGCCAAGCGGCCGTAGGCGGCTACGAGCGGTACTTC. Residues: CASSQAAVGGYERYF.

This clone was recorded a few times. Given a far larger clone just one base away, this is likely a sequencing read error. This sample includes further DNA sequences coding for the same CDR3. The V call is TRBV25-1, the J call TRBJ1-1, with a possible D match to TRBD1 (6 bases). V was pared by 9 bases and J by 1 base, with 18 bases between. Germline loops: CDR1 MGHDK, CDR2 SYGVNS. The CDR3 runs to 15 residues. The CDR3 sequence: CASVPGGAGNTEAFF. In DNA form, the CDR3 reads TGTGCCAGTGTACCTGGGGGCGCGGGGAACACTGAAGCTTTCTTT.

As concerns this clone: One base separates it from a far larger clone, so it is likely a read error. V and J are TRBV6-5 and TRBJ1-1; 8 nucleotides agree with TRBD1. Unmatched junction bases numbered 5, after V lost 8 bases and J lost 6 bases. The germline V gene encodes CDR1 MNHEY and CDR2 SVGAGI. The CDR3 is made up of 12 amino acids. The CDR3 sequence is CASRQGSSEAFF. In DNA, the CDR3 is TGTGCCAGCCGACAGGGGAGCTCTGAAGCTTTCTTT.

About this clone itself: The same CDR3 also results from other DNA sequences found in this sample. The chain is built from TRBV30 and TRBJ2-5; D not certain. The V end was cut by 0 bases, the J end by 5 bases, with 7 bases between. The length of the CDR3 is 12 residues. Germline V CDR1 and CDR2: GTSNPN, SVGIG (reference sequence). CDR3 DNA: TGTGCCTGGAGTGTATTAGGCGAGACCCAGTACTTC. Translation: CAWSVLGETQYF.

Points on this clone: This sample also contains other DNA sequences that code for the same CDR3. The genes are TRBV7-3 and TRBJ2-2, with TRBD2 as a possible D gene (6 bases). This CDR3 region has 14 residues. Trimming pared 4 bases from V and 2 bases from J, leaving 8 bases between. CDR1 SGHTA and CDR2 FQGTGA come from the germline V gene. The CDR3 protein is CASSSGLNTGELFF. The CDR3 nucleotides are TGTGCCAGCAGCTCGGGACTTAACACCGGGGAGCTGTTTTTT.

The gene calls are TRBV5-6 and TRBJ2-7, with a possible D match to TRBD2 (5 bases). The CDR3 is 15 amino acids. Trimming shortened V by 4 bases and J by 4 bases, and 18 bases separated the two germline ends. From germline, CDR1 is SGHDT and CDR2 YYEEEE. CDR3 in amino acids: CASSLGVMGRYEQYF. CDR3 DNA: TGTGCCAGCAGCCTCGGGGTTATGGGGAGATACGAGCAGTACTTC.

A word on this clone: No DNA is shown, since the ends of the CDR3 on it are uncertain; the CDR3 is the one TCRdb lists. The sample contains more than one DNA sequence encoding this CDR3. The chain carries TRBV25-1 and TRBJ1-3; the table's D call of TRBD1 was not tested on the DNA. The CDR3 is 14 residues long, ends included. Per germline, CDR1 MGHDK and CDR2 SYGVNS. The CDR3 loop is CASSVVGDGNTIYF.

The chain couples TRBV4-3 to TRBJ2-7, with 10 bases matching TRBD2. The V segment lost 1 base and the J segment 2 bases; nucleotides outside the gene matches: 2. This CDR3 region has 15 residues. Germline CDR1 and CDR2: LGHNA and YSLEER. The CDR3 DNA sequence: TGCGCCAGCAGCCAAGGACTAGCGGGCCCCTACGAGCAGTACTTC. Its protein is CASSQGLAGPYEQYF.

This clone has only one observation. The genes are TRBV7-2 and TRBJ1-3; no clear D. The germline CDR1 and CDR2 sequences are SGHTA and FQGNSA. There are 16 residues in the CDR3. Trimming cost V 2 bases and J 1 base, with 12 bases left between them. CDR3 in DNA: TGTGCCAGCAGCTTACGGTCAATTCATTCTGGAAACACCATATATTTT. Its protein product is CASSLRSIHSGNTIYF.

Points on this clone: This clone may be a read error of a much larger clone one base away. This sample includes further DNA sequences coding for the same CDR3. The rearrangement links TRBV7-9 to TRBJ1-3, with a tentative D call TRBD1 (6 bases). CDR3 length: 15 residues. CDR1 is SEHNR, CDR2 FQNEAQ, per germline (reference sequence). The CDR3 loop is CASPQGSSSGNTIYF. In DNA, the CDR3 is TGTGCCAGCCCCCAGGGGTCGAGCTCTGGAAACACTATATATTTT.

A word on this clone: The likely explanation is a read error, given a far larger clone one base away. This same CDR3 is encoded by further DNA sequences in the sample. The chain carries TRBV4-1 and TRBJ2-7, with 8 bases lining up with TRBD1. V was pared by 2 bases and J by 0 bases, with 3 bases of the junction left unmatched. The CDR3 has 15 amino acids. Germline lookup yields CDR1 MGHRA and CDR2 YSYEKL. CDR3 amino acids: CASSQQGARSYEQYF. The CDR3 DNA reads TGCGCCAGCAGCCAACAGGGGGCTCGCTCCTACGAGCAGTACTTC.

The chain employs TRBV11-2 and TRBJ1-2; maybe TRBD1 (5 bases). Trimming left V 5 bases short and J 0 bases short, with 13 bases between. This CDR3 has 15 amino acids. Germline V lookup: CDR1 SGHAT, CDR2 FQNNGV. In DNA form, the CDR3 reads TGTGCCAGCAGCCCCCAGGGTTTAGCTAACTATGGCTACACCTTC. Its protein is CASSPQGLANYGYTF.

The J gene is TRBJ2-5, the V gene TRBV30; D gene unclear. The J call may not be correct, given that the DNA end is closer to TRBJ2-7. Germline assignment: CDR1 GTSNPN and CDR2 SVGIG (reference sequence). CDR3 length: 13 amino acids. CDR3 DNA: TGTGCCTGGAGTAGACTCCTCTCCTACGAGCAGTACTTC. This gives the protein CAWSRLLSYEQYF.

This chain links TRBV19 with TRBJ2-5, with D perhaps TRBD1 (6 bases). The V end lost 3 bases, the J end lost 2 bases, and 22 bases lay between the germline ends. There are 18 residues in the CDR3. In germline, CDR1 is LNHDA, CDR2 SQIVND (reference sequence). This chain's CDR3 is CASSMFHAGAPLQETQYF. The CDR3 bases are TGTGCCAGTAGTATGTTCCACGCAGGGGCCCCTTTACAAGAGACCCAGTACTTC.